Reported below is one T cell receptor beta chain. Its antigen is still unknown. Base qualities are missing; no much larger clone stands one base away. The source of the sample is a study of blood T cell repertoires in COVID-19 (dated by TCRdb to about 2020). Study-level background: Samples from collaborators originated in the United States, Italy and Spain and spanned both the acute and convalescent phases of COVID-19. Nearly every sample came with metadata listing a de-identified subject ID, COVID-19 status, age in years and sex. Where available, HLA class I and class II types were taken from metadata supplied by the sample provider and were not determined by assay-based typing. The dataset comprised deeply sampled blood TCRbeta repertoires from subjects exposed to, actively infected with, or recovered from COVID-19. The repertoires were released in a freely available public database intended as a resource for research on the immune response to SARS-CoV-2. The material from the prospective study consisted of cDNA or gDNA derived from T cells, B-cell-depleted T cells, or PBMCs. The samples were drawn from two sources: the first 160 participants of the ongoing ImmuneRACE study, and approximately 1,300 subjects contributed by 6 global collaborators.

Each collaborating institution followed its own protocols to collect whole blood in K2EDTA tubes. For TCRbeta analysis, collaborators shipped samples in one of three forms: frozen whole blood, isolated PBMCs, or DNA extracted from either of those sample types. What the work shows at the level of the full study, not this receptor alone: The amount of clinical and demographic metadata varied by source and participant and was provided uncurated.

The germline V gene provides CDR1 MDHEN and CDR2 SYDVKM. V and J are truncated by 8 bases and 5 bases respectively, leaving an intervening sequence of 12 bases. The CDR3 has 12 amino acids, counting the end cysteine and phenylalanine. CDR3 DNA only is kept here, 36 bases in frame from base 1. The immunoSEQ Assay, a bias-controlled multiplex PCR, was used to amplify TCRbeta CDR3 regions from genomic DNA. Concerning the study's data processing: The number of nucleated cells in each sample was estimated from the amplification of reference gene primers within the assay. To quantify the absolute abundance of each unique TCRbeta CDR3 rearrangement, sequence reads were collapsed and filtered. For each sample, productive Simpson clonality was calculated as the square root of Simpson's diversity index across productive rearrangements. TCRdb obtained this table from immuneACCESS and retained in-frame rearrangements with V and J assigned. These tables miss some clones; where compared with another copy, unresolved V genes account for less than half of the shortfall, and the remainder is unexplained. That table supplies the V and J calls and clone size; D and trimming were determined from the DNA. This sample comprises 240,000 or so clones, roughly 79% of them detected only once. Of the sample, under 2% is held by the ten largest clones.

This sequence originates from an elderly woman with acute or convalescent COVID-19. The chain is made from TRBV28 and TRBJ1-2; the D gene is perhaps TRBD1, on 5 matching bases. The sample comprised peripheral blood. The nucleotides are TGTGCCAGCGCAGGGCAAGGGTATGGCTACACCTTC. Its protein is CASAGQGYGYTF.